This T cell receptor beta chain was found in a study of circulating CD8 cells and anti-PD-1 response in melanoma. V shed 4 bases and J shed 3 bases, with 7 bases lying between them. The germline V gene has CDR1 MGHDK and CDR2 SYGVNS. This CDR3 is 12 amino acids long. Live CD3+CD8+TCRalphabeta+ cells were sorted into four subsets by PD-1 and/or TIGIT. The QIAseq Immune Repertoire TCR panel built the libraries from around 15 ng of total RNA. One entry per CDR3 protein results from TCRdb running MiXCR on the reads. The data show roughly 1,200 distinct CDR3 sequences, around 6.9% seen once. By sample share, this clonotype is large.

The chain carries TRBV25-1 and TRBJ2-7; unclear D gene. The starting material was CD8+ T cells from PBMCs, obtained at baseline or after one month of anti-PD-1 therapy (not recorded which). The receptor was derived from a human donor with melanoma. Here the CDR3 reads CASSGNSYEQYF. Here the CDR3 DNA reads TGTGCCAGCAGTGGGAACAGCTACGAGCAGTACTTC.